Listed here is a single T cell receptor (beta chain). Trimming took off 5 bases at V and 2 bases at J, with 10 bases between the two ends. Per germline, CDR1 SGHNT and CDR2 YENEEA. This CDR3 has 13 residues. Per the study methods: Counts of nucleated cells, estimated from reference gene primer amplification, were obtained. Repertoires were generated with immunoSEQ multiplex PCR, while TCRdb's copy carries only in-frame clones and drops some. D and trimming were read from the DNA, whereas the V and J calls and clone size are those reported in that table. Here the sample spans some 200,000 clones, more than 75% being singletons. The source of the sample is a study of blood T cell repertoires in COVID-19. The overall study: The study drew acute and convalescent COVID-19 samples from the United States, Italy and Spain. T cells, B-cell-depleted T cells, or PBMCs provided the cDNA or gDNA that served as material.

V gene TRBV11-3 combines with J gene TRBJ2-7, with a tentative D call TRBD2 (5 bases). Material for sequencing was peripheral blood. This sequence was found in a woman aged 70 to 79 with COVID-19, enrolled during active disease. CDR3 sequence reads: CASSRSETYEQYF. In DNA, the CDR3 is TGTGCCAGCAGCCGTAGCGAGACCTACGAGCAGTACTTC.